The rows below give T cell receptor beta chains drawn from one sample of a study of response to subunit inactivated influenza vaccine. TCRdb used MiXCR to reprocess the RT-PCR reads, holding one entry per CDR3 protein. The sample lists about 160,000 distinct CDR3 sequences; 9.5% to 13% were seen once. Sequencing was performed on non-naive T cells sorted from PBMCs, taken around seven weeks after vaccination. Receptors were obtained from a man aged 50-59 years who received an inactivated influenza vaccine. The CDR3 runs from the conserved cysteine through the conserved F or W.

v_call: TRBV14; cdr3_aa: CASSQVGGLSSYNEQFF
v_call: TRBV10-3; cdr3_aa: CAIRRQGEGDTEAFF
v_call: TRBV5-1; cdr3_aa: CASSLSVGGRGYTF
v_call: TRBV3-1; cdr3_aa: CASSPTQGRSGYTF
v_call: TRBV4-2; cdr3_aa: CASSQGAGGRNEQFF
v_call: TRBV2; cdr3_aa: CASSEGLVSSYEQYF
v_call: TRBV6-2/TRBV6-3; cdr3_aa: CASSLLAPNEQFF
v_call: TRBV28; cdr3_aa: CASNRPGSYEQYF
v_call: TRBV5-1; cdr3_aa: CASTRDRAYNEQFF
v_call: TRBV28; cdr3_aa: CASSLNHRAGELFF
v_call: TRBV5-1; cdr3_aa: CASSLVEPSYEQYF
v_call: TRBV6-4; cdr3_aa: CASSRTGGETGELFF
v_call: TRBV6-1; cdr3_aa: CASSRDQTGGNTGKLFF
v_call: TRBV6-2/TRBV6-3; cdr3_aa: CASSYAAGTGTYEQYF